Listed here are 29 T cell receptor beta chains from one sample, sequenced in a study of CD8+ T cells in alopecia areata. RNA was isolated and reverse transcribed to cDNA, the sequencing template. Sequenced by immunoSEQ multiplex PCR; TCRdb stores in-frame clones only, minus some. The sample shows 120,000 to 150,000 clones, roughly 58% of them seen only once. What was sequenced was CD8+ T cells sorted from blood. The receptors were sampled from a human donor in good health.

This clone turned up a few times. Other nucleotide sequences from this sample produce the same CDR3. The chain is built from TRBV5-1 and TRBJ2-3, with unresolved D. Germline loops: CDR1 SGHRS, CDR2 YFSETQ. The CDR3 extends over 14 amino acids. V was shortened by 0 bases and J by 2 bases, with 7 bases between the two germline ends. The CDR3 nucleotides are TGCGCCAGCAGCTTGGATCGAGTCACAGATACGCAGTATTTT. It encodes CASSLDRVTDTQYF.

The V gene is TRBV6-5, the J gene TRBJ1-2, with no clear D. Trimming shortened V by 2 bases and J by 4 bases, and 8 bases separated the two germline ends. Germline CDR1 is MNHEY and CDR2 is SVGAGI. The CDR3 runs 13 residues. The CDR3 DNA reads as TGTGCCAGCAGTTACGGGAGCACCTATGGCTACACCTTC. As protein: CASSYGSTYGYTF.

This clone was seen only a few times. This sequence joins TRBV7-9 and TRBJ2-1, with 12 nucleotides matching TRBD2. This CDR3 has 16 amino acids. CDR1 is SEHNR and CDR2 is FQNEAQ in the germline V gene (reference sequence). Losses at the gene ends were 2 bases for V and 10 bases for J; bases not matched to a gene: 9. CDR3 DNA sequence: TGTGCCAGCAGCTTAAGACTAGCGGGAGTGTTAAGGGAGCAGTTCTTC. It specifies CASSLRLAGVLREQFF.

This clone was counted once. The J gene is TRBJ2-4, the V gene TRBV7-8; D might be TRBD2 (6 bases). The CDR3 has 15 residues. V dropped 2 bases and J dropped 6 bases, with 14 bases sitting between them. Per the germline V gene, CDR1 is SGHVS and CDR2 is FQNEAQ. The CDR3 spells CASSLYSGDGNIQYF. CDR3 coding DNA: TGTGCCAGCAGCTTATATTCGGGGGACGGAAACATTCAGTACTTC.

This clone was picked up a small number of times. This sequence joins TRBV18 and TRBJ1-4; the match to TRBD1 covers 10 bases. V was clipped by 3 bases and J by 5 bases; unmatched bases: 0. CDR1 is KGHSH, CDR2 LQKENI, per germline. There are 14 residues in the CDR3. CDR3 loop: CASSPGQGNEKLFF. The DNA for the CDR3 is TGTGCCAGCTCACCGGGACAGGGGAATGAAAAACTGTTTTTT.

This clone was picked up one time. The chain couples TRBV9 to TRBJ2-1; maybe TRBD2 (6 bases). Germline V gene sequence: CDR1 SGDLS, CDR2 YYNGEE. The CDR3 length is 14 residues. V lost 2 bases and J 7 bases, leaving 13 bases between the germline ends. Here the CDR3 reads CASSVGTGGNEQFF. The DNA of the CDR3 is TGTGCCAGCAGCGTGGGGACTGGAGGAAATGAGCAGTTCTTC.

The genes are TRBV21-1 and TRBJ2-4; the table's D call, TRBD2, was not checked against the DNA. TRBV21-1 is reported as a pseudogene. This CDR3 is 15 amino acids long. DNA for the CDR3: TGTGCCAGCAGCAAGAGGGCGGGGGCCAAAAACATTCAGTACTTC. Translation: CASSKRAGAKNIQYF.

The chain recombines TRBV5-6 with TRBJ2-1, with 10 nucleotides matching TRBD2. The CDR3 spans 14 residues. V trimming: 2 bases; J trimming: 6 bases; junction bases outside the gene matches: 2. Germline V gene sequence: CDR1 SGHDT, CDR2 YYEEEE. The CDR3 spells CASSFLAGGNEQFF. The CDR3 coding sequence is TGTGCCAGCAGCTTCTTAGCGGGAGGCAATGAGCAGTTCTTC.

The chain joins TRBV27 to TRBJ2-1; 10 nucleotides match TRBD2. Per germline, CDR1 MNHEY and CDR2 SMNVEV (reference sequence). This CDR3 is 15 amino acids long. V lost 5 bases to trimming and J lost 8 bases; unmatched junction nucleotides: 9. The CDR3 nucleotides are TGTGCCAGCAGTCAGACTAGCGGGCTTGTGGATGAGCAGTTCTTC. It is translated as CASSQTSGLVDEQFF.

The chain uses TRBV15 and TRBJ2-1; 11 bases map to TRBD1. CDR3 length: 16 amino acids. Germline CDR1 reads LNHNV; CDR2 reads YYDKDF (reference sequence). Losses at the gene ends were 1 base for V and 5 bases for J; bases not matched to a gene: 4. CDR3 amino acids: CATSRGAGQGDNEQFF. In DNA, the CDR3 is TGTGCCACCAGCAGAGGGGCGGGACAGGGGGACAATGAGCAGTTCTTC.

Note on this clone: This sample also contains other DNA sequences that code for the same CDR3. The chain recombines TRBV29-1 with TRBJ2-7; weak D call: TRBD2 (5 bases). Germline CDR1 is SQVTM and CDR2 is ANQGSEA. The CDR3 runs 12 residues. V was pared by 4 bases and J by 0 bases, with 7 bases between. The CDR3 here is CSVGTSSYEQYF. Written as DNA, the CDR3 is TGCAGCGTTGGCACTAGCTCCTACGAGCAGTACTTC.

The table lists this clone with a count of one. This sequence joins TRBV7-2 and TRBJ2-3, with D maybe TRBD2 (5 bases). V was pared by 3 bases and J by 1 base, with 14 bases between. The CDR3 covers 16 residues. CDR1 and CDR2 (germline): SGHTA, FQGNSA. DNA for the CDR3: TGTGCCAGCAGCTTGACTCCGGGATGGGGCACAGATACGCAGTATTTT. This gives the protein CASSLTPGWGTDTQYF. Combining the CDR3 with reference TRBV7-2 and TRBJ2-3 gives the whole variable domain GAGVSQSPSNKVTEKGKDVELRCDPISGHTALYWYRQSLGQGLEFLIYFQGNSAPDKSGLPSDRFSAERTGGSVSTLTIQRTQQEDSAVYLCASSLTPGWGTDTQYFGPGTRLTVL.

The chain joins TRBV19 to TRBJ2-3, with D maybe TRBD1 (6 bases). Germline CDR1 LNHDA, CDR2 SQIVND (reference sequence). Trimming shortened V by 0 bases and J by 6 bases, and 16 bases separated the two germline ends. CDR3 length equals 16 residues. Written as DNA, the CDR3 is TGTGCCAGTAGTATAGATCGATGGGGACAACTCGATACGCAGTATTTT. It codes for CASSIDRWGQLDTQYF.

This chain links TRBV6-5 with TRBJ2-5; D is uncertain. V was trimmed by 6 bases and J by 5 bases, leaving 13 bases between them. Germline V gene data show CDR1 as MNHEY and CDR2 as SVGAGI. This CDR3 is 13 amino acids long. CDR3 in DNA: TGTGCCAGCAGCCATTTCACGGAGGAGACCCAGTACTTC. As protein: CASSHFTEETQYF.

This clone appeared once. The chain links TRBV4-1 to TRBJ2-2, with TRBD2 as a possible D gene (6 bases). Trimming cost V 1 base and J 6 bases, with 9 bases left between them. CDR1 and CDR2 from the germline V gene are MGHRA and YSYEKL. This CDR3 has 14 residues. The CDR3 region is CASSQATGAGELFF. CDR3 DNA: TGCGCCAGCAGCCAAGCCACGGGGGCCGGGGAGCTGTTTTTT.

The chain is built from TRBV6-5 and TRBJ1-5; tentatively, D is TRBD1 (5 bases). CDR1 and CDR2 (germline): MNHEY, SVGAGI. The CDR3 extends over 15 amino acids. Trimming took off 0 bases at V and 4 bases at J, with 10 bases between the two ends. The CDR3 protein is CASSYSIGANQPQHF. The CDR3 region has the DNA TGTGCCAGCAGTTACTCGATCGGGGCGAATCAGCCCCAGCATTTT.

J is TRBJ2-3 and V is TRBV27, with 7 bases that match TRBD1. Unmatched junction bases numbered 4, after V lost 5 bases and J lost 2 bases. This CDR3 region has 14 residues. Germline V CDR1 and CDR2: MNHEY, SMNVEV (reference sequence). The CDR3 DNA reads TGTGCCAGCAGTAAACAGGGGACCACAGATACGCAGTATTTT. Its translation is CASSKQGTTDTQYF.

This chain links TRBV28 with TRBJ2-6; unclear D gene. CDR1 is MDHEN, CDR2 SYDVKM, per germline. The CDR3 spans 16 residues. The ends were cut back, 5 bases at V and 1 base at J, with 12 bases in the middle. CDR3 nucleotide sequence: TGTGCCAGCAGTCCCTCGACCCTTTCTGGGGCCAACGTCCTGACTTTC. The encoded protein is CASSPSTLSGANVLTF.

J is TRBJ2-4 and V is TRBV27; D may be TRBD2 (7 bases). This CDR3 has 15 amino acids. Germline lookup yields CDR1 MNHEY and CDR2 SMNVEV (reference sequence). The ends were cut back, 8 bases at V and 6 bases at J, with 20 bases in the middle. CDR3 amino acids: CASYPGRGGVNIQYF. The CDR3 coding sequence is TGTGCCAGCTACCCTGGAAGGGGGGGGGTAAACATTCAGTACTTC.

CDR3 sequence (DNA): TGTGCCAGCAGCTGGGACAGGGCAGGGACCCAGTACTTC. It specifies CASSWDRAGTQYF. The chain has TRBV11-2 and TRBJ2-5; TRBD1 matches at 9 bases. Germline V gene lookup returns CDR1 SGHAT and CDR2 FQNNGV. V lost 4 bases, J lost 7 bases, and 4 bases stayed unmatched. The CDR3 totals 13 residues.

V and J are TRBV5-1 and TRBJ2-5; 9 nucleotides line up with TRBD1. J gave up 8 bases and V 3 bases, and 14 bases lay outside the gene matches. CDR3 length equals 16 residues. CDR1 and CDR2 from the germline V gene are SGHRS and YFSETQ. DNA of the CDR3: TGCGCCAGCAGCTCTCGGACAGGGGAAGGCCGAAGAACCCAGTACTTC. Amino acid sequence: CASSSRTGEGRRTQYF.

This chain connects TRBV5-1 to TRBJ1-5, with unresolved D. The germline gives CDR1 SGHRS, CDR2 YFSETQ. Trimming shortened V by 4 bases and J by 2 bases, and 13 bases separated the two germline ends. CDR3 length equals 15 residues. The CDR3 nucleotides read TGCGCCAGCAGCCCTCGGGGAGGCGGCAATCAGCCCCAGCATTTT. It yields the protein CASSPRGGGNQPQHF.

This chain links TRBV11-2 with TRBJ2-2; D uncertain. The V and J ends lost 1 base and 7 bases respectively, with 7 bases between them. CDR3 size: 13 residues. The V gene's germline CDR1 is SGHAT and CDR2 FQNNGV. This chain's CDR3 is CASSLVVGGELFF. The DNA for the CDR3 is TGTGCCAGCAGCTTAGTCGTGGGCGGGGAGCTGTTTTTT. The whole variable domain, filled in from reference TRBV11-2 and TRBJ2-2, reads EAGVAQSPRYKIIEKRQSVAFWCNPISGHATLYWYQQILGQGPKLLIQFQNNGVVDDSQLPKDRFSAERLKGVDSTLKIQPAKLEDSAVYLCASSLVVGGELFFGEGSRLTVL.

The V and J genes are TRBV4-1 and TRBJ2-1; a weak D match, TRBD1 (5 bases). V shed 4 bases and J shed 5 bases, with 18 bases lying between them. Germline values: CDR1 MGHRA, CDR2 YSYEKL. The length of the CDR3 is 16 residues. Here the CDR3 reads CASSPHPGRGHNEQFF. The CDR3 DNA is TGCGCCAGCAGCCCCCATCCAGGTAGGGGTCACAATGAGCAGTTCTTC.

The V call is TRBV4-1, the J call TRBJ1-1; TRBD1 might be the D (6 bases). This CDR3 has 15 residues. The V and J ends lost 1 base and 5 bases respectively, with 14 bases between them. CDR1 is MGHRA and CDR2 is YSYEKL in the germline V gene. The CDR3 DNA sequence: TGCGCCAGCAGCCAAGCAAGATCCCAGGGGACTGAAGCTTTCTTT. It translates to CASSQARSQGTEAFF.

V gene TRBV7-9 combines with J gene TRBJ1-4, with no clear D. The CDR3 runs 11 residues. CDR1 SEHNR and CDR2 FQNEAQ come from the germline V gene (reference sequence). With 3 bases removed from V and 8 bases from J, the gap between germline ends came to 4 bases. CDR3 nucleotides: TGTGCCAGCAGCTTTGAGGAAAAACTGTTTTTT. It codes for CASSFEEKLFF.

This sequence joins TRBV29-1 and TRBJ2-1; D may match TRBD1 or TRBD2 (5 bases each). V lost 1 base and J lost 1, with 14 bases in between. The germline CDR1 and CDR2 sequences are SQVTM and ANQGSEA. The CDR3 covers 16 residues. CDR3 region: CSVEVPLAGSYNEQFF. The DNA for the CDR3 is TGCAGCGTTGAAGTACCCCTAGCAGGGTCCTACAATGAGCAGTTCTTC.

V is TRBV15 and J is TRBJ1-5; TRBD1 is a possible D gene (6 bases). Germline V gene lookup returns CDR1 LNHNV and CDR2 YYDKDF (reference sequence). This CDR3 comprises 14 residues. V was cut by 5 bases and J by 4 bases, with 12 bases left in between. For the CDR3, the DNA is TGTGCCACCAGCGAACAGGGTTGGAATCAGCCCCAGCATTTT. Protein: CATSEQGWNQPQHF.

The CDR3 reads CASSLKPQGAYEQYF. The CDR3 nucleotides read TGTGCCAGCAGTTTAAAGCCGCAGGGGGCTTACGAGCAGTACTTC. This sequence joins TRBV28 and TRBJ2-7; TRBD1 matches at 8 bases. The germline CDR1 and CDR2 sequences are MDHEN and SYDVKM. The CDR3 is 15 amino acids. J lost 4 bases, V lost 2 bases, and 7 bases had no gene match.